The 19 T cell receptor beta chains below were found in one sample sequenced in a study of blood T cell repertoires in COVID-19. Sequencing used immunoSEQ multiplex PCR; TCRdb keeps in-frame clones, though not all of them. The sample consists of almost 350,000 clones, about 90% of them appearing once. The source material was PBMCs or T cells enriched from blood (not recorded which). Receptor source: a woman in her thirties who had been exposed to COVID-19.

The rearrangement joins TRBV7-9 to TRBJ1-2; 9 nucleotides agree with TRBD1. V gave up 0 bases and J gave up 5 bases; unmatched junction bases: 4. The CDR3 is made up of 15 amino acids. Germline V gene sequence: CDR1 SEHNR, CDR2 FQNEAQ (reference sequence). CDR3 in DNA: TGTGCCAGCAGCTTAGCCGGACAGGGGCGATATGGCTACACCTTC. Its translation: CASSLAGQGRYGYTF.

The rearrangement links TRBV29-1 to TRBJ2-5, with D maybe TRBD2 (6 bases). Trimming took 6 bases from V and 5 from J, leaving 13 bases between them. Looked up from germline, CDR1 is SQVTM and CDR2 is ANQGSEA. This CDR3 is built from 12 residues. The CDR3 coding sequence is TGCAGCGTGACTAGGGAATCGGAGACCCAGTACTTC. Its translation is CSVTRESETQYF.

This clone has a single count. The chain combines TRBV5-6 with TRBJ1-2; 7 nucleotides align to TRBD1. The trim removed 5 bases at V and 2 bases at J, leaving 6 bases unmatched. The CDR3 extends over 14 amino acids. CDR1 is SGHDT and CDR2 is YYEEEE in the germline V gene. CDR3 sequence reads: CASRLTGRNYGYTF. CDR3 sequence (DNA): TGTGCCAGCAGGTTGACAGGGCGGAACTATGGCTACACCTTC.

The chain has TRBV15 and TRBJ2-7, with 7 bases that match TRBD2. After removal of 4 bases from V and 4 bases from J, the junction contained 7 bases not matched to a gene. This CDR3 comprises 14 residues. Germline CDR1 and CDR2: LNHNV and YYDKDF (reference sequence). CDR3: CATSTASGTYEQYF. The CDR3 DNA sequence: TGTGCCACCAGCACGGCTAGCGGCACGTACGAGCAGTACTTC. Supplemented by reference TRBV15 and TRBJ2-7, the full variable domain reads DAMVIQNPRYQVTQFGKPVTLSCSQTLNHNVMYWYQQKSSQAPKLLFHYYDKDFNNEADTPDNFQSRRPNTSFCFLDIRSPGLGDTAMYLCATSTASGTYEQYFGPGTRLTVT.

The chain recombines TRBV6-5 with TRBJ2-2; tentatively, D is TRBD2 (6 bases). Germline V gives CDR1 MNHEY, CDR2 SVGAGI. The CDR3 is 14 residues long. The ends were cut back, 11 bases at V and 2 bases at J, with 15 bases in the middle. This CDR3 reads CASTRRANTGELFF. The CDR3 nucleotides are TGTGCCTCCACCAGGAGGGCCAACACCGGGGAGCTGTTTTTT.

V and J are TRBV7-9 and TRBJ1-1, with a weak D call TRBD1 (5 bases). In germline, CDR1 is SEHNR, CDR2 FQNEAQ (reference sequence). The V gene lost 5 bases and the J gene lost 5 bases, with 12 bases spanning the gap. This CDR3 spans 13 amino acids. The CDR3 loop reads CASSRQPQTEAFF. The DNA for the CDR3 is TGTGCCAGCAGCCGACAGCCCCAGACTGAAGCTTTCTTT.

V is TRBV27 and J is TRBJ2-1; the D is unclear. Per the germline V gene, CDR1 is MNHEY and CDR2 is SMNVEV (reference sequence). The CDR3 has 14 residues. The V end lost 8 bases, the J end lost 0 bases, and 11 bases lay between the germline ends. CDR3 region: CASHTRSSYNEQFF. The CDR3 DNA sequence: TGTGCCAGCCATACCCGTAGCTCCTACAATGAGCAGTTCTTC.

The chain joins TRBV4-1 to TRBJ2-3, with TRBD2 matching over 14 bases. With 1 base clipped from V and 2 bases from J, the junction kept 2 bases outside the gene matches. This CDR3 is built from 17 residues. Per germline, CDR1 MGHRA and CDR2 YSYEKL. The CDR3 coding sequence is TGCGCCAGCAGCCAAGTGACTAGCGGGAGGGACACAGATACGCAGTATTTT. Amino acid sequence: CASSQVTSGRDTDTQYF.

The V call is TRBV28, the J call TRBJ1-6, with 9 bases matching TRBD1. The J segment lost 9 bases and the V segment lost 5 bases, leaving 11 bases of the junction unmatched. From germline, CDR1 is MDHEN and CDR2 SYDVKM. This CDR3 contains 16 residues. Written as DNA, the CDR3 is TGTGCCAGCAGTCACACAGGACAGGGGAGAGGTTCACCCCTCCACTTT. Translated: CASSHTGQGRGSPLHF.

This chain connects TRBV10-2 to TRBJ1-2; D unclear. Trimming left V 7 bases short and J 1 base short, with 7 bases between. This CDR3 comprises 12 residues. CDR1 is WSHSY, CDR2 SAAADI, per germline. CDR3 nucleotide sequence: TGCGCCAGCATTGGCTTTAACTATGGCTACACCTTC. Translated: CASIGFNYGYTF.

The chain joins TRBV6-5 to TRBJ2-7; 7 bases align to TRBD1. The CDR3 runs 13 residues. After removal of 6 bases from V and 3 bases from J, the junction contained 5 bases not matched to a gene. CDR1 MNHEY and CDR2 SVGAGI come from the germline V gene. CDR3 nucleotides: TGTGCCAGCAGAGCACCAGGGGGCTACGAGCAGTACTTC. Translation: CASRAPGGYEQYF.

This chain joins TRBV4-1 and TRBJ2-2; TRBD2 agrees at 8 bases. The CDR3 is made up of 18 amino acids. With 2 bases clipped from V and 2 bases from J, the junction kept 10 bases outside the gene matches. Germline CDR1 reads MGHRA; CDR2 reads YSYEKL. This chain's CDR3 is CASSQQILAEVNTGELFF. The CDR3 nucleotides are TGCGCCAGCAGCCAACAAATACTAGCGGAGGTAAACACCGGGGAGCTGTTTTTT.

The J gene is TRBJ2-2, the V gene TRBV18; 9 bases are shared with TRBD1. Germline V gene sequence: CDR1 KGHSH, CDR2 LQKENI. CDR3 length equals 16 residues. J gave up 4 bases and V 6 bases, and 9 bases lay outside the gene matches. CDR3 amino acids: CASSSGQGPSTGELFF. In DNA, the CDR3 is TGTGCCAGCTCGTCTGGACAGGGGCCGTCCACCGGGGAGCTGTTTTTT. The full variable domain, in which reference TRBV18 and TRBJ2-2 provide the parts outside the CDR3, is NAGVMQNPRHLVRRRGQEARLRCSPMKGHSHVYWYRQLPEEGLKFMVYLQKENIIDESGMPKERFSAEFPKEGPSILRIQQVVRGDSAAYFCASSSGQGPSTGELFFGEGSRLTVL.

The chain employs TRBV7-7 and TRBJ2-2; no firm D call. Trimming removed 2 bases at V and 5 bases at J, with 6 bases between. Germline V CDR1 and CDR2: SSHAT, FNYEAQ (reference sequence). The CDR3 covers 13 residues. CDR3 DNA sequence: TGTGCCAGCAGCTTATTAGAGACCGGGGAGCTGTTTTTT. Amino acid sequence: CASSLLETGELFF.

V usage is TRBV28 and J usage is TRBJ1-1; D call uncertain. Trimming pared 5 bases from V and 0 bases from J, leaving 7 bases between. CDR1 and CDR2 from the germline V gene are MDHEN and SYDVKM. The CDR3 covers 13 residues. CDR3 region: CASSLTLNTEAFF. CDR3 coding DNA: TGTGCCAGCAGTCTCACACTGAACACTGAAGCTTTCTTT.

The chain is built from TRBV7-9 and TRBJ1-4; TRBD1 might be the D (6 bases). This CDR3 has 14 amino acids. V lost 9 bases, J lost 7 bases, and 18 bases lay in between. In germline, CDR1 is SEHNR, CDR2 FQNEAQ (reference sequence). In DNA, the CDR3 is TGTGCCAGTACGCGGGGGGGCGCCGGTGAAAAACTGTTTTTT. As protein: CASTRGGAGEKLFF.

The chain is built from TRBV28 and TRBJ2-5; 10 bases are shared with TRBD1. Germline trimming cut 4 bases from V and 3 bases from J; bases unmatched to any gene: 5. The germline gives CDR1 MDHEN, CDR2 SYDVKM. The CDR3 extends over 15 amino acids. CDR3 loop: CASSSLGQGKETQYF. The CDR3 bases are TGTGCCAGCAGTTCTTTGGGACAGGGGAAAGAGACCCAGTACTTC.

In this sample, this clone turned up once. The V and J genes are TRBV2 and TRBJ2-4; 9 nucleotides match TRBD1. Germline V gives CDR1 SNHLY, CDR2 FYNNEI. V gave up 6 bases and J gave up 8 bases; unmatched junction bases: 14. CDR3 size: 16 residues. The CDR3 bases are TGTGCCAGCAGGTATAGTCGGGACAGGGTGGAAGACATTCAGTACTTC. Residues: CASRYSRDRVEDIQYF.

This clone was seen just once. V and J are TRBV28 and TRBJ1-1; 7 positions agree with TRBD1. Unmatched junction bases numbered 17, after V lost 8 bases and J lost 11 bases. CDR1 MDHEN and CDR2 SYDVKM come from the germline V gene. The CDR3 runs 14 residues. The CDR3 loop reads CASFTQGTAGGAFF. The CDR3, as DNA: TGTGCCAGCTTTACCCAGGGGACAGCTGGAGGGGCTTTCTTT.